This TCR beta chain emerged from a study of control samples from healthy donors and cancer patients. CDR1 SGHAT and CDR2 FQDESV come from the germline V gene (reference sequence). V was cut by 1 base and J by 2 bases, with 3 bases left in between. The length of the CDR3 is 13 residues. The repertoire was sequenced with immunoSEQ multiplex PCR; TCRdb's copy has only in-frame clones and lacks some. This repertoire shows some 120,000 clones, approximately 90% found once; its top ten account for 8.6%. The clonotype originates from a man between 18 and 29 years old in good health. This sequence joins TRBV11-1 and TRBJ2-1; D gene uncertain. The material sequenced was blood. CDR3 bases: TGTGCCAGCAGCTTAGGGACCTACAATGAGCAGTTCTTC. Amino acid sequence: CASSLGTYNEQFF.